The present entry profiles one T cell receptor beta chain with its context. The sample originates from a study of OX40 agonist ivuxolimab in advanced cancers. The CDR3 has 15 amino acids. Germline loops: CDR1 SGDLS, CDR2 YYNGEE. The ends were cut back, 3 bases at V and 7 bases at J, with 16 bases in the middle. The data were produced by immunoSEQ multiplex PCR, yet TCRdb's version contains in-frame clones alone and is incomplete. The sample holds roughly 80,000 clones; about 89% are singletons and the top ten take about 0.75%. V usage is TRBV9 and J usage is TRBJ1-4; TRBD1 might be the D (5 bases). This TCR derives from an adult with an advanced solid tumor such as melanoma, head and neck, liver or kidney cancer. Sequenced here: CD4+ or CD8+ T cells sorted from blood, sampled in a trial of the OX40 agonist ivuxolimab. The CDR3 sequence is CASSAASGPTEKLFF. For the CDR3, the DNA is TGTGCCAGCAGCGCTGCCTCGGGACCTACTGAAAAACTGTTTTTT.